The 18 T cell receptor beta chains given below trace back to one sample, sequenced in a study of glioma-infiltrating T cells after dendritic cell vaccination listed by TCRdb under 2016. Libraries were made using the immunoSEQ multiplex PCR assay. This is the immuneACCESS table as TCRdb keeps it, with only in-frame sequences that have V and J called. A part of the clones is gone; compared with another copy, unresolved V genes explain less than half, and the rest is unexplained. The sample contains fewer than 85,000 clones, 85% to 90% of them found a single time. Approximately 2.9% of the sample rests with the top ten. The sample was blood, taken before dendritic cell vaccination. The receptors originated from a human donor with glioblastoma.

This sequence joins TRBV6-5 and TRBJ1-3, with 8 bases fitting TRBD1. J gave up 0 bases and V 6 bases, and 4 bases lay outside the gene matches. This CDR3 has 15 amino acids. Germline V gives CDR1 MNHEY, CDR2 SVGAGI. The CDR3 sequence is CASRRTGSSGNTIYF. The CDR3 DNA reads as TGTGCCAGCAGACGGACAGGGAGCTCTGGAAACACCATATATTTT.

The chain uses TRBV11-1 and TRBJ1-1; a possible D gene is TRBD1 (5 bases). Trimming took 4 bases from V and 4 from J, leaving 13 bases between them. The CDR3 has 14 amino acids. Germline V CDR1 and CDR2: SGHAT, FQDESV (reference sequence). This CDR3 is CASSSGFLGTEAFF. The CDR3 nucleotides are TGTGCCAGCAGCTCAGGGTTTCTCGGCACTGAAGCTTTCTTT.

The V call is TRBV5-6, the J call TRBJ2-7, with D tentatively TRBD2 (6 bases). The germline gives CDR1 SGHDT, CDR2 YYEEEE. The CDR3 sequence is 13 residues long. V was cut by 4 bases and J by 1 base, with 9 bases left in between. The CDR3 nucleotides are TGTGCCAGCAGCGGGGGGTGGTCCTACGAGCAGTACTTC. Translated, it gives CASSGGWSYEQYF.

In this sample, this clone turned up a few times. V and J are TRBV19 and TRBJ1-1; 11 bases line up with TRBD1. This CDR3 is 13 amino acids long. V dropped 6 bases and J dropped 5; count of bases not matched to a gene: 2. Germline V gene data show CDR1 as LNHDA and CDR2 as SQIVND (reference sequence). The CDR3 DNA follows: TGTGCCAGTAGGGACAGGGGGCCAACTGAAGCTTTCTTT. Translating gives CASRDRGPTEAFF.

The rearrangement links TRBV29-1 to TRBJ2-2; D possibly corresponds to TRBD2 (5 bases). The V end was cut by 7 bases, the J end by 1 base, with 13 bases between. This CDR3 region has 14 residues. Germline values: CDR1 SQVTM, CDR2 ANQGSEA. The CDR3 loop reads CSAHSGENTGELFF. Here the CDR3 DNA reads TGCAGCGCCCACTCCGGGGAGAACACCGGGGAGCTGTTTTTT.

This clone occurred once. This chain connects TRBV19 to TRBJ1-2; D not certain. Trimming removed 5 bases from V and 0 bases from J, with 13 bases in between. CDR3 length equals 15 residues. The germline CDR1 and CDR2 sequences are LNHDA and SQIVND (reference sequence). The CDR3 reads CASSPTPTPNYGYTF. CDR3 in DNA: TGTGCCAGTAGTCCGACTCCCACCCCTAACTATGGCTACACCTTC. Supplemented by reference TRBV19 and TRBJ1-2, the full variable domain reads DGGITQSPKYLFRKEGQNVTLSCEQNLNHDAMYWYRQDPGQGLRLIYYSQIVNDFQKGDIAEGYSVSREKKESFPLTVTSAQKNPTAFYLCASSPTPTPNYGYTFGSGTRLTVV.

This chain links TRBV19 with TRBJ2-5; TRBD2 might be the D (6 bases). Trimming stripped 4 bases from V and 1 base from J, with 16 bases between. The CDR3 runs 16 residues. The germline CDR1 and CDR2 sequences are LNHDA and SQIVND (reference sequence). CDR3 sequence reads: CASSTPRGRGQETQYF. For the CDR3, the DNA is TGTGCCAGTAGTACCCCCCGAGGGCGGGGCCAAGAGACCCAGTACTTC.

The gene calls are TRBV4-2 and TRBJ1-5; D uncertain. There are 15 residues in the CDR3. The germline V gene encodes CDR1 LGHNA and CDR2 YNFKEQ. Between the trimmed V and J ends, which lost 1 base and 2 bases, there was a span of 9 bases. In DNA form, the CDR3 reads TGTGCCAGCAGCCAAGGGCCCATGGGCAATCAGCCCCAGCATTTT. Translated, it gives CASSQGPMGNQPQHF.

The chain uses TRBV5-6 and TRBJ1-3; D uncertain. In germline, CDR1 is SGHDT, CDR2 YYEEEE. The CDR3 has 13 amino acids. V lost 5 bases and J lost 9, with 15 bases in between. The CDR3 DNA sequence: TGTGCCAGCAGTAAGCTCCCGGCGGCCACCATATATTTT. Amino acid sequence: CASSKLPAATIYF.

The count of this clone is one. Here the CDR3 reads CASTGSTDTQYF. In DNA, the CDR3 is TGTGCCAGCACAGGGAGCACAGATACGCAGTATTTT. The chain couples TRBV2 to TRBJ2-3; TRBD1 is a possible D gene (5 bases). The CDR3 contains 12 residues. The germline gives CDR1 SNHLY, CDR2 FYNNEI. The V end lost 7 bases, the J end lost 0 bases, and 5 bases lay between the germline ends.

The genes are TRBV9 and TRBJ1-2; 8 bases are a match to TRBD1. This CDR3 has 16 amino acids. CDR1 and CDR2 from the germline V gene are SGDLS and YYNGEE. The junction had 11 bases not matched to a gene; V was cut back by 3 bases and J by 4 bases. The CDR3 DNA sequence: TGTGCCAGCAGCGGACTGGGACAGGAGTTAACCTATGGCTACACCTTC. Its protein product is CASSGLGQELTYGYTF.

V gene TRBV9 combines with J gene TRBJ2-7; 10 nucleotides match TRBD1. The CDR3 consists of 15 residues. Germline trimming cut 6 bases from V and 3 bases from J; bases unmatched to any gene: 9. Germline-derived CDR1 and CDR2 are SGDLS and YYNGEE. The CDR3 sequence is CASIDRDRGNYEQYF. CDR3 in DNA: TGTGCCAGCATCGACCGGGACAGGGGAAACTACGAGCAGTACTTC.

V gene TRBV29-1 combines with J gene TRBJ2-1; TRBD2 matches at 12 bases. The germline CDR1 and CDR2 sequences are SQVTM and ANQGSEA. V dropped 6 bases and J dropped 9; count of bases not matched to a gene: 6. CDR3 size: 13 residues. The CDR3 DNA reads TGCAGCGTAGGACTAGCGGGATTTGGTGAGCAGTTCTTC. This codes for CSVGLAGFGEQFF.

This clone was seen just once. The V and J genes are TRBV19 and TRBJ2-3; D may be TRBD1 (5 bases). Germline V gene sequence: CDR1 LNHDA, CDR2 SQIVND (reference sequence). V lost 3 bases and J 8 bases, leaving 12 bases between the germline ends. This CDR3 comprises 13 residues. This chain's CDR3 is CASSIPGWVTQYF. CDR3 DNA: TGTGCCAGTAGTATCCCAGGGTGGGTTACGCAGTATTTT.

The chain joins TRBV7-2 to TRBJ2-5; possible D gene TRBD2, 6 bases. The CDR3 runs 13 residues. With 1 base removed from V and 9 bases from J, the gap between germline ends came to 12 bases. CDR1 and CDR2 from the germline V gene are SGHTA and FQGNSA. CDR3 region: CASSLGDFRPQYF. CDR3 DNA: TGTGCCAGCAGCTTAGGGGACTTCAGGCCCCAGTACTTC.

The gene calls are TRBV10-3 and TRBJ2-5; D is perhaps TRBD2 (7 bases). V gave up 4 bases and J gave up 4 bases, with 13 bases separating them. The CDR3 sequence is 14 residues long. The germline gives CDR1 ENHRY, CDR2 SYGVKD. CDR3 loop: CAISAGGGGETQYF. CDR3 DNA sequence: TGTGCCATCAGTGCCGGGGGCGGGGGAGAGACCCAGTACTTC.

This chain uses TRBV2 with TRBJ2-2; D perhaps matches TRBD2 (6 bases). This CDR3 comprises 16 residues. Deletions cut 1 base from V and 6 bases from J, with 15 bases between. Looked up from germline, CDR1 is SNHLY and CDR2 is FYNNEI. The CDR3 DNA sequence: TGTGCCAGCAGTGAAGTGGGGGGACGGATCCCCGGGGAGCTGTTTTTT. Translated: CASSEVGGRIPGELFF. Variable domain in full (rest from reference TRBV2 and TRBJ2-2): EPEVTQTPSHQVTQMGQEVILRCVPISNHLYFYWYRQILGQKVEFLVSFYNNEISEKSEIFDDQFSVERPDGSNFTLKIRSTKLEDSAMYFCASSEVGGRIPGELFFGEGSRLTVL.

The chain joins TRBV5-1 to TRBJ2-7, with D possibly being TRBD1 (5 bases). V lost 2 bases, J lost 1 base, and 22 bases lay in between. This CDR3 contains 18 residues. The germline CDR1 and CDR2 sequences are SGHRS and YFSETQ. CDR3 amino acids: CASSLVPTSGSSSYEQYF. CDR3 nucleotide sequence: TGCGCCAGCAGCTTAGTCCCCACTTCAGGGTCAAGTTCCTACGAGCAGTACTTC. Together with reference TRBV5-1 and TRBJ2-7, the CDR3 gives the full variable domain: KAGVTQTPRYLIKTRGQQVTLSCSPISGHRSVSWYQQTPGQGLQFLFEYFSETQRNKGNFPGRFSGRQFSNSRSEMNVSTLELGDSALYLCASSLVPTSGSSSYEQYFGPGTRLTVT.